Included here is one TCR beta chain sequence, with context. These data come from a study of blood T cells in healthy people across ages. Donors gave ten milliliters of peripheral blood apiece. V was cut by 2 bases and J by 3 bases, with 20 bases left in between. The germline CDR1 and CDR2 sequences are LNHNV and YYDKDF (reference sequence). The CDR3 is made up of 17 amino acids. Through a sample-barcoded 5' primer and a J-beta primer mix, a second PCR was run for roughly 6 to 11 cycles. The yield of each sample was at least 2.5 million CDR3-containing paired-end reads. MiXCR, applied by TCRdb to the 5' RACE reads, yields one record per CDR3 protein. This table holds over 700,000 distinct CDR3 sequences, less than 70% found once.

The TCR comes from a man aged 80 or over in good health. The source material was blood. The genes are TRBV15 and TRBJ2-7; the D gene is possibly TRBD2 (6 bases). CDR3: CATSRSRDGGALYEQYF. The DNA for the CDR3 is TGTGCCACCAGCAGATCCCGGGACGGAGGGGCTCTCTACGAGCAGTACTTC. Combining the CDR3 with reference TRBV15 and TRBJ2-7 gives the whole variable domain DAMVIQNPRYQVTQFGKPVTLSCSQTLNHNVMYWYQQKSSQAPKLLFHYYDKDFNNEADTPDNFQSRRPNTSFCFLDIRSPGLGDTAMYLCATSRSRDGGALYEQYFGPGTRLTVT.